One and the same sample provided the 9 T cell receptor beta chains below, sequenced in a study of identical twins. TCRdb re-derived calls from the 5' RACE reads in MiXCR, one entry per CDR3 protein. The sample yields 550,000 to 700,000 distinct CDR3 sequences, roughly 9.9% seen once. This sample also appeared in a second study, on yellow fever vaccine responses in identical twins.

Sequencing used PBMCs. Receptors originate from a woman younger than 30 in good health.

At least ten counts were recorded for this clonotype. The V gene is TRBV4-2, the J gene TRBJ2-2, with D perhaps assigned TRBD1 or TRBD2 (5 bases each). The germline V gene has CDR1 LGHNA and CDR2 YNFKEQ. The CDR3 length is 13 residues. V was trimmed by 2 bases and J by 8 bases, leaving 9 bases between them. CDR3: CASSQSREGELFF. The CDR3 nucleotides read TGTGCCAGCAGCCAAAGCAGGGAGGGGGAGCTGTTTTTT.

The J gene is TRBJ2-1, the V gene TRBV5-1; TRBD2 matches at 10 bases. The ends lost 2 bases at V and 5 bases at J; junction bases unmatched: 10. The germline gives CDR1 SGHRS, CDR2 YFSETQ. The CDR3 is 17 residues long. CDR3 nucleotide sequence: TGCGCCAGCAGCTTCTTAGGTGCTACTAGCGGGGACAATGAGCAGTTCTTC. Encoded protein: CASSFLGATSGDNEQFF. Combining the CDR3 with reference TRBV5-1 and TRBJ2-1 gives the whole variable domain KAGVTQTPRYLIKTRGQQVTLSCSPISGHRSVSWYQQTPGQGLQFLFEYFSETQRNKGNFPGRFSGRQFSNSRSEMNVSTLELGDSALYLCASSFLGATSGDNEQFFGPGTRLTVL.

Here the CDR3 DNA reads TGTGCCAGCCAAACCATACAGGGGTTGAACACTGAAGCTTTCTTT. It translates to CASQTIQGLNTEAFF. The genes are TRBV6-1 and TRBJ1-1; the match to TRBD1 covers 7 bases. The CDR3 covers 15 residues. V lost 8 bases and J lost 0; bases outside the gene matches: 9. The germline gives CDR1 MNHNS, CDR2 SASEGT.

The rearrangement joins TRBV19 to TRBJ2-5; TRBD1 aligns across 8 bases. Germline V gives CDR1 LNHDA, CDR2 SQIVND (reference sequence). This CDR3 spans 15 amino acids. With 4 bases clipped from V and 3 bases from J, the junction kept 7 bases outside the gene matches. CDR3 bases: TGTGCCAGTAGTAAGAGGACAGGGATCGAAGAGACCCAGTACTTC. It yields the protein CASSKRTGIEETQYF.

Only a few counts were recorded for this clonotype. The chain uses TRBV30 and TRBJ1-1, with D hard to call. This CDR3 contains 12 residues. CDR1 is GTSNPN, CDR2 SVGIG, per germline (reference sequence). Trimming took 2 bases from V and 0 from J, leaving 4 bases between them. The CDR3 sequence is CAWSLVNTEAFF. CDR3 DNA sequence: TGTGCCTGGAGTCTTGTGAACACTGAAGCTTTCTTT.

The chain couples TRBV28 to TRBJ2-7; D is perhaps TRBD1 or TRBD2 (5 bases each). Germline values: CDR1 MDHEN, CDR2 SYDVKM. Trimming removed 6 bases from V and 1 base from J, with 10 bases in between. This CDR3 comprises 13 residues. The CDR3 DNA reads as TGTGCCAGCAGACCGGGACCGTCCTACGAGCAGTACTTC. This codes for CASRPGPSYEQYF.

J is TRBJ2-1 and V is TRBV20-1; tentatively, D is TRBD1 (7 bases). The CDR3 runs to 14 residues. Trimming cost V 6 bases and J 3 bases, with 15 bases left between them. Looked up from germline, CDR1 is DFQATT and CDR2 is SNEGSKA (reference sequence). Written as DNA, the CDR3 is TGCAGTGCCTCAAGCCAGGGGGGCTACAATGAGCAGTTCTTC. The encoded protein is CSASSQGGYNEQFF.

This clonotype has only a few counts. The chain joins TRBV2 to TRBJ1-5; 7 nucleotides agree with TRBD1. The germline gives CDR1 SNHLY, CDR2 FYNNEI. The junction had 15 bases not matched to a gene; V was cut back by 6 bases and J by 7 bases. The CDR3 covers 16 residues. DNA for the CDR3: TGTGCCAGCAGACTTCAGGGGGGCCGCGTTGGGCAGCCCCAGCATTTT. Translating it yields CASRLQGGRVGQPQHF. The complete variable domain, with remaining parts taken from reference TRBV2 and TRBJ1-5, reads EPEVTQTPSHQVTQMGQEVILRCVPISNHLYFYWYRQILGQKVEFLVSFYNNEISEKSEIFDDQFSVERPDGSNFTLKIRSTKLEDSAMYFCASRLQGGRVGQPQHFGDGTRLSIL.

This clonotype turned up a few times. The gene calls are TRBV3-1 and TRBJ2-7; 9 bases line up with TRBD1. V lost 0 bases, J lost 3 bases, and 9 bases stayed unmatched. Germline V gene data show CDR1 as LGHDT and CDR2 as YNNKEL (reference sequence). CDR3 length: 17 residues. The chain's CDR3 is CASSQEERGQGSYEQYF. DNA of the CDR3: TGTGCCAGCAGCCAAGAAGAACGGGGACAGGGAAGCTACGAGCAGTACTTC.